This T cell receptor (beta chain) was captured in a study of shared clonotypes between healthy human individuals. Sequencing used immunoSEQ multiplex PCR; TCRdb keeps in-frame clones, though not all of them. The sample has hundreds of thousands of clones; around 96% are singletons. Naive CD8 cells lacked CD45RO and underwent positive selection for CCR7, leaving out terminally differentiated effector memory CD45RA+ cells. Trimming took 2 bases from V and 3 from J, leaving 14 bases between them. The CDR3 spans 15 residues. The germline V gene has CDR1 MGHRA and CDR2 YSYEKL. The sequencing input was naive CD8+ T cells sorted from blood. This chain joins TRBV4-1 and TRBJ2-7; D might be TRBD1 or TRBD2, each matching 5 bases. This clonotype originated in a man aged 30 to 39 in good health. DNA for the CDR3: TGCGCCAGCAGCCAAAGGACGGGACCCTACTACGAGCAGTACTTC. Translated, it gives CASSQRTGPYYEQYF.